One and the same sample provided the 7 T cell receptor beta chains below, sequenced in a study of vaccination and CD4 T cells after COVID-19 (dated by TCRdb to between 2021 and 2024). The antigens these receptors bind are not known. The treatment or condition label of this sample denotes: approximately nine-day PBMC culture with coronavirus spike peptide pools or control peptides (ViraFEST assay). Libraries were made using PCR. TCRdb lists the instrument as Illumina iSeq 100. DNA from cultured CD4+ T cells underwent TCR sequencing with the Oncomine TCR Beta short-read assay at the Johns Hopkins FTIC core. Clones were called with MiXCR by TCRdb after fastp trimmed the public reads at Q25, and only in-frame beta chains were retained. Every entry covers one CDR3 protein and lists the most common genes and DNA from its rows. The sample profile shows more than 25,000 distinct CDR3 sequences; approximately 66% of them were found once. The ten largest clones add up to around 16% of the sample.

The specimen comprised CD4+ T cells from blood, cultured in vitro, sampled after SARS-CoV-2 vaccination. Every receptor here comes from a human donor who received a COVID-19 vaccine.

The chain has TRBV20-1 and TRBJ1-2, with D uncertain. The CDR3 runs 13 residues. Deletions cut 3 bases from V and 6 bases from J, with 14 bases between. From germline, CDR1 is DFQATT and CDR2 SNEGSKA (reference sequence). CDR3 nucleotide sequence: TGCAGTGCTAGTAAGCCCCCTGTCGATGGCTACACCTTC. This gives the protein CSASKPPVDGYTF.

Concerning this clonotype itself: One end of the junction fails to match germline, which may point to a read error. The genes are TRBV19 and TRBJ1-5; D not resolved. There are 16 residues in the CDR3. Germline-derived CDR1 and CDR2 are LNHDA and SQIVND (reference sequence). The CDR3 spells CASSQREWSGNQSQHF. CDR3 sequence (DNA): TGTGCCAGTAGCCAAAGAGAGTGGAGTGGCAATCAGTCCCAGCATTTT.

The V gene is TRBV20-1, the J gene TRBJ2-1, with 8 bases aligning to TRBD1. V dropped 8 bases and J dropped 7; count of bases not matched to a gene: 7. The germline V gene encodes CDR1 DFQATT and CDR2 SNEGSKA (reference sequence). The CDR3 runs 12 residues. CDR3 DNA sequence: TGCAGTACGGGACAGGAGTCTAATGAGCAGTTCTTC. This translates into CSTGQESNEQFF.

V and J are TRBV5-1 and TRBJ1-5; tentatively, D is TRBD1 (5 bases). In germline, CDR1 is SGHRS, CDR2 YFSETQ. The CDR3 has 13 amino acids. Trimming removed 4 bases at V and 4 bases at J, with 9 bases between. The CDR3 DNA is TGCGCCAGCAGCAGGGACCCTAATCAGCCCCAGCATTTT. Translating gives CASSRDPNQPQHF. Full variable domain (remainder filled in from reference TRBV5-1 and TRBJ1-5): KAGVTQTPRYLIKTRGQQVTLSCSPISGHRSVSWYQQTPGQGLQFLFEYFSETQRNKGNFPGRFSGRQFSNSRSEMNVSTLELGDSALYLCASSRDPNQPQHFGDGTRLSIL.

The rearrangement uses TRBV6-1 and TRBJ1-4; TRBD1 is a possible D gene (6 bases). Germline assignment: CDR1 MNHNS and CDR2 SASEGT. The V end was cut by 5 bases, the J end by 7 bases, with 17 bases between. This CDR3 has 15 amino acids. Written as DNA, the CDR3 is TGTGCCAGCAGTCGTGGACAGTTTGGTGGTGAAAAACTGTTTTTT. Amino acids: CASSRGQFGGEKLFF.

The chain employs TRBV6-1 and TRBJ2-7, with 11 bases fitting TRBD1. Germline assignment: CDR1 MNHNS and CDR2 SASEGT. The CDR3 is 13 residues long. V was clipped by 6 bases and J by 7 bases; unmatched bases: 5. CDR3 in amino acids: CASSSDRGREQYF. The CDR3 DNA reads TGTGCCAGCAGCTCGGACAGGGGGCGTGAGCAGTACTTC.

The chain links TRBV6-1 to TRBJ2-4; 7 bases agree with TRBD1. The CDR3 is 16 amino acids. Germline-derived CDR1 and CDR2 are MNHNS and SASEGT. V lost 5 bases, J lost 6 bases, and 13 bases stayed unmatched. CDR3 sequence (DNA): TGTGCCAGCAGTCGAACAAGGACAGGATTGGGAAACATTCAGTACTTC. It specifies CASSRTRTGLGNIQYF.